Listed here are 27 T cell receptor beta chains from one sample, sequenced in a study of long-term antiretroviral therapy in people with HIV. Survey level was the resolution at which the v3.0 immunoSEQ assay ran. Some clones are missing from TCRdb's copy, which holds only in-frame ones; the method was immunoSEQ multiplex PCR. The sample contains about 35,000 clones, less than 90% of which appear only once. The material sequenced was unsorted PBMCs, taken 1 year after starting antiretroviral therapy. Every receptor here comes from a young man with HIV.

The chain has TRBV18 and TRBJ1-2, with 7 bases fitting TRBD1. This CDR3 spans 18 amino acids. J gave up 3 bases and V 1 base, and 14 bases lay outside the gene matches. Germline loops: CDR1 KGHSH, CDR2 LQKENI. CDR3 region: CASSPRLQQGNSDYGYTF. CDR3 DNA sequence: TGTGCCAGCTCACCACGGTTACAACAGGGGAATAGTGACTATGGCTACACCTTC.

The chain has TRBV19 and TRBJ1-1, with 11 bases identical to TRBD1. The CDR3 has 13 residues. Unmatched junction bases numbered 0, after V lost 3 bases and J lost 6 bases. Germline CDR1 LNHDA, CDR2 SQIVND (reference sequence). For the CDR3, the DNA is TGTGCCAGTAGTATGGGACAGGGGGCTGAAGCTTTCTTT. Translating gives CASSMGQGAEAFF.

The chain has TRBV7-2 and TRBJ2-7; TRBD1 matches at 8 bases. The CDR3 consists of 14 residues. Germline CDR1 SGHTA, CDR2 FQGNSA. The ends lost 5 bases at V and 3 bases at J; junction bases unmatched: 6. In DNA, the CDR3 is TGTGCCAGCAGCACCCGGACAGGGAGCTACGAGCAGTACTTC. Translation: CASSTRTGSYEQYF.

The gene calls are TRBV19 and TRBJ2-1; 8 bases are shared with TRBD2. Trimming took 5 bases from V and 4 from J; bases not matched to a gene: 10. The CDR3 runs to 16 residues. CDR1 LNHDA and CDR2 SQIVND come from the germline V gene (reference sequence). CDR3 nucleotides: TGTGCCAGTAGTTCCGGGCTAGCGGGCCCGTACAATGAGCAGTTCTTC. Translating it yields CASSSGLAGPYNEQFF.

CDR3 in amino acids: CASRGTASNQPQHF. The CDR3 coding sequence is TGTGCCAGCCGAGGGACAGCGAGCAATCAGCCCCAGCATTTT. This sequence joins TRBV6-6 and TRBJ1-5; TRBD1 aligns across 7 bases. CDR1 is MNHNY and CDR2 is SVGAGI in the germline V gene (reference sequence). The V and J ends lost 8 bases and 1 base, in that order; junction bases with no gene match: 5. The CDR3 extends over 14 amino acids.

The J gene is TRBJ2-1, the V gene TRBV7-8; TRBD1 agrees at 8 bases. Losses at the gene ends were 1 base for V and 7 bases for J; bases not matched to a gene: 3. CDR1 and CDR2 (germline): SGHVS, FQNEAQ. The CDR3 is 14 amino acids. CDR3 protein: CASSLGGTGNEQFF. The CDR3 DNA is TGTGCCAGCAGCTTAGGTGGGACAGGTAATGAGCAGTTCTTC.

The chain couples TRBV6-1 to TRBJ2-1; 8 bases line up with TRBD1. Germline CDR1 MNHNS, CDR2 SASEGT. This CDR3 has 15 amino acids. Trimming cost V 6 bases and J 0 bases; bases outside gene matches: 4. The DNA of the CDR3 is TGTGCCAGCAGCTGGGACAGGAGCTCCTACAATGAGCAGTTCTTC. Translation gives CASSWDRSSYNEQFF.

J is TRBJ2-7 and V is TRBV4-1, with D unclear. The CDR3 is 14 amino acids. V dropped 0 bases and J dropped 3 bases, with 9 bases sitting between them. Germline values: CDR1 MGHRA, CDR2 YSYEKL. The CDR3 nucleotides are TGCGCCAGCAGCCAAGATGCCCTTCACTACGAGCAGTACTTC. This translates into CASSQDALHYEQYF.

The genes are TRBV7-6 and TRBJ1-3; 9 bases line up with TRBD1. Germline CDR1 is SGHVS and CDR2 is FNYEAQ. The CDR3 has 16 amino acids. The junction had 8 bases not matched to a gene; V was cut back by 5 bases and J by 3 bases. Here the CDR3 DNA reads TGTGCCAGCAGCCCGGGGACAGGGTTAGTTGGAAACACCATATATTTT. It is translated as CASSPGTGLVGNTIYF.

V usage is TRBV6-1 and J usage is TRBJ1-4; a possible D gene is TRBD1 (5 bases). Germline values: CDR1 MNHNS, CDR2 SASEGT. V dropped 1 base and J dropped 5 bases, with 14 bases sitting between them. The CDR3 consists of 16 residues. CDR3 in DNA: TGTGCCAGCAGTGAAGTCTCAGGGTTTAGAAATGAAAAACTGTTTTTT. It specifies CASSEVSGFRNEKLFF.

This clone was found once. This chain links TRBV27 with TRBJ1-1; possible D gene TRBD1, 5 bases. The V and J ends lost 5 bases and 1 base respectively, with 8 bases between them. This CDR3 is built from 13 residues. The germline CDR1 and CDR2 sequences are MNHEY and SMNVEV (reference sequence). DNA for the CDR3: TGTGCCAGCAGTCAAACAGGGAACACTGAAGCTTTCTTT. Translation: CASSQTGNTEAFF.

J is TRBJ2-3 and V is TRBV9; TRBD2 matches 7 bases. With V trimmed by 0 bases and J by 5 bases, 6 bases remained unmatched. Germline lookup yields CDR1 SGDLS and CDR2 YYNGEE. This CDR3 spans 15 amino acids. CDR3 region: CASSVAAGELDTQYF. The CDR3 DNA reads TGTGCCAGCAGCGTAGCTGCGGGAGAGTTAGATACGCAGTATTTT.

For this clone: In the same sample, other DNA sequences code for this CDR3. The rearrangement uses TRBV5-1 and TRBJ2-2; no clear D gene. Between the trimmed V and J ends, which lost 2 bases and 2 bases, there was a span of 1 base. Germline V gene data show CDR1 as SGHRS and CDR2 as YFSETQ. The CDR3 is made up of 12 amino acids. The CDR3 nucleotides read TGCGCCAGCAGCTTCAACACCGGGGAGCTGTTTTTT. Its translation: CASSFNTGELFF.

This clone was found once. The gene calls are TRBV11-2 and TRBJ1-1; D is perhaps TRBD1 (6 bases). Germline assignment: CDR1 SGHAT and CDR2 FQNNGV. The CDR3 length is 15 residues. Trimming cost V 8 bases and J 4 bases, with 20 bases left between them. CDR3 region: CASPKRGRRITEAFF. For the CDR3, the DNA is TGTGCCAGCCCGAAACGGGGGCGGAGAATCACTGAAGCTTTCTTT.

The chain uses TRBV9 and TRBJ2-7; TRBD2 matches 10 bases. The CDR3 is 15 residues long. Germline V gives CDR1 SGDLS, CDR2 YYNGEE. J gave up 4 bases and V 5 bases, and 9 bases lay outside the gene matches. CDR3 loop: CASSKSSGGVYEQYF. The CDR3 DNA sequence: TGTGCCAGCAGTAAGAGCAGCGGGGGGGTGTACGAGCAGTACTTC.

The rearrangement joins TRBV5-6 to TRBJ1-6; D remains ambiguous. The V end was cut by 7 bases, the J end by 0 bases, with 8 bases between. The CDR3 extends over 14 amino acids. Looked up from germline, CDR1 is SGHDT and CDR2 is YYEEEE. CDR3 protein: CASRPSSYNSPLHF. CDR3 in DNA: TGTGCCAGCCGACCGAGCTCCTATAATTCACCCCTCCACTTT.

The chain couples TRBV20-1 to TRBJ1-4; possible D gene TRBD1, 6 bases. This CDR3 is built from 11 residues. The germline V gene encodes CDR1 DFQATT and CDR2 SNEGSKA (reference sequence). Trimming shortened V by 2 bases and J by 15 bases, and 13 bases separated the two germline ends. DNA of the CDR3: TGCAGTGCTAGATATGGTAGGGGGTTGTTTTTT. Translated: CSARYGRGLFF.

The chain couples TRBV2 to TRBJ1-2, with TRBD1 as a possible D gene (6 bases). V was cut by 5 bases and J by 6 bases, with 13 bases left in between. This CDR3 is 13 amino acids long. Germline loops: CDR1 SNHLY, CDR2 FYNNEI. This CDR3 reads CASSYRVPNGYTF. In DNA, the CDR3 is TGTGCCAGCAGTTACAGGGTGCCGAATGGCTACACCTTC.

This chain joins TRBV5-4 and TRBJ1-3, with D possibly TRBD1 on 6 matching bases. Germline lookup yields CDR1 SGHNT and CDR2 YYREEE (reference sequence). Trimming cost V 4 bases and J 0 bases, with 14 bases left between them. The CDR3 sequence is 16 residues long. The CDR3 nucleotides read TGTGCCAGCAGCGGATGGGACACTAGCTCTGGAAACACCATATATTTT. This translates into CASSGWDTSSGNTIYF.

The CDR3 DNA reads as TGTGCCAGCAGCGTAGTCGGCTTCAACTCCTACAATGAGCAGTTCTTC. Residues: CASSVVGFNSYNEQFF. This rearrangement joins TRBV9 to TRBJ2-1; no clear D gene. The CDR3 totals 16 residues. Germline CDR1 is SGDLS and CDR2 is YYNGEE. Deletions cut 0 bases from V and 0 bases from J, with 10 bases between. Using reference TRBV9 and TRBJ2-1 for the parts outside the CDR3, the full variable domain is DSGVTQTPKHLITATGQRVTLRCSPRSGDLSVYWYQQSLDQGLQFLIQYYNGEERAKGNILERFSAQQFPDLHSELNLSSLELGDSALYFCASSVVGFNSYNEQFFGPGTRLTVL.

The chain uses TRBV13 and TRBJ2-7; TRBD2 agrees at 8 bases. The CDR3 has 18 amino acids. Trimming removed 0 bases from V and 1 base from J; junction bases left unmatched: 11. Germline CDR1 is PRHDT and CDR2 is FYEKMQ (reference sequence). The CDR3 loop is CASSLGRTRGGRSYEQYF. CDR3 sequence (DNA): TGTGCCAGCAGCTTAGGCAGGACTCGGGGCGGGAGGTCCTACGAGCAGTACTTC.

This clone was seen just once. This rearrangement joins TRBV9 to TRBJ2-1, with TRBD1 matching 9 bases. There are 13 residues in the CDR3. Per the germline V gene, CDR1 is SGDLS and CDR2 is YYNGEE. V lost 3 bases and J lost 9; bases outside the gene matches: 4. CDR3 nucleotides: TGTGCCAGCAGCGCCGGACAGGGGAGTGAGCAGTTCTTC. Amino acids: CASSAGQGSEQFF.

DNA of the CDR3: TGCGCCAGCAGCCATCCCCCTGGGGGCGAGTACTTC. The encoded protein is CASSHPPGGEYF. The chain has TRBV5-1 and TRBJ2-5; a weak D match, TRBD1 (6 bases). Deletions cut 4 bases from V and 12 bases from J, with 16 bases between. Germline-derived CDR1 and CDR2 are SGHRS and YFSETQ. This CDR3 is built from 12 residues.

J is TRBJ2-6 and V is TRBV27, with TRBD1 matching over 7 bases. The CDR3 length is 16 residues. Germline V CDR1 and CDR2: MNHEY, SMNVEV (reference sequence). V dropped 4 bases and J dropped 1; count of bases not matched to a gene: 4. The CDR3 loop reads CASSSPRGSGANVLTF. The CDR3 DNA is TGTGCCAGCAGTTCCCCCAGGGGGTCTGGGGCCAACGTCCTGACTTTC.

V gene TRBV5-5 combines with J gene TRBJ2-7; 7 bases align to TRBD1. With V trimmed by 4 bases and J by 4 bases, 8 bases remained unmatched. The CDR3 consists of 14 residues. Germline loops: CDR1 SGHKS, CDR2 YYEKEE (reference sequence). In nucleotides, the CDR3 is TGTGCCAGCAGCCCGCCGGGACAGAGGTACGAGCAGTACTTC. The encoded protein is CASSPPGQRYEQYF.

The rearrangement links TRBV9 to TRBJ2-3; 9 bases agree with TRBD1. CDR1 and CDR2 (germline): SGDLS, YYNGEE. The CDR3 totals 15 residues. After removal of 0 bases from V and 8 bases from J, the junction contained 7 bases not matched to a gene. For the CDR3, the DNA is TGTGCCAGCAGCGTAGGGGGACAGGGTCTTGTTACGCAGTATTTT. Translating gives CASSVGGQGLVTQYF.

This clone showed up just a few times. This sequence joins TRBV19 and TRBJ2-7, with 10 bases lining up with TRBD1. The CDR3 extends over 14 amino acids. Trimming removed 6 bases from V and 5 bases from J; junction bases left unmatched: 7. Germline values: CDR1 LNHDA, CDR2 SQIVND (reference sequence). The CDR3 sequence is CASRPGQGSHEQYF. The CDR3 DNA reads as TGTGCCAGTAGACCGGGACAGGGGTCCCACGAGCAGTACTTC. Combining the CDR3 with reference TRBV19 and TRBJ2-7 gives the whole variable domain DGGITQSPKYLFRKEGQNVTLSCEQNLNHDAMYWYRQDPGQGLRLIYYSQIVNDFQKGDIAEGYSVSREKKESFPLTVTSAQKNPTAFYLCASRPGQGSHEQYFGPGTRLTVT.